The rows below give T cell receptor beta chains drawn from one sample of a study of control samples from healthy donors and cancer patients. Some clones are missing from TCRdb's copy, which holds only in-frame ones; the method was immunoSEQ multiplex PCR. The sample yields about 180,000 clones, just over 90% seen once. The sample consisted of blood. These receptors were collected from a young man in good health. Both conserved end residues are part of each CDR3. A D gene is named only where the DNA matches it firmly.

d_call	j_call	v_call	cdr3_aa
TRBD1	TRBJ1-4	TRBV25-1	CASSNGTVVGEKLFF
NA	TRBJ2-1	TRBV7-3	CASSFAGPNEQFF
NA	TRBJ2-3	TRBV5-1	CASSLGGRATDTQYF
NA	TRBJ1-5	TRBV10-3	CAISESGGGNQPQHF
NA	TRBJ2-7	TRBV6-2/TRBV6-3	CASSRTVSYEQYF
NA	TRBJ1-2	TRBV30	CAWNNYYGYTF
TRBD1	TRBJ2-7	TRBV6-5	CASSSSGTGASSEQYF
NA	TRBJ2-7	TRBV21-1	CASSLKGRGFSYEQYF
NA	TRBJ1-1	TRBV6-1	CASSDPRITEAFF
TRBD1	TRBJ2-3	TRBV14	CASSRRDRGLGDTQYF